This TCR beta chain stems from a study of yellow fever vaccine responses in identical twins. The study's findings and limits: Reported findings indicate that twins' vaccine T cell responses seemed partially convergent, partially personalized.

Concerning this clonotype: Its antigen is unknown.

MiXCR, applied by TCRdb to the RT-PCR reads, yields one record per CDR3 protein. Of over 5,500 distinct CDR3 sequences detected, about four fifths appear once; the ten largest clones hold 3% to 4%. The J segment lost 9 bases and the V segment lost 4 bases, leaving 8 bases of the junction unmatched. This CDR3 contains 15 residues. CDR1 is SGHTA and CDR2 is FQGTGA in the germline V gene. This sample comprised T cells from blood (PBMCs), unsorted or a sorted subset (not recorded which), obtained before or after yellow fever vaccination (not recorded which). This chain joins TRBV7-3 and TRBJ2-1; 11 nucleotides agree with TRBD1. The clonotype comes from a woman aged 18-29 years who received the yellow fever vaccine. The CDR3 DNA reads TGTGCCAGCAGCTGGGGGACAGGGGGATTAAGTGAGCAGTTCTTC. As protein: CASSWGTGGLSEQFF.